The TCR beta chain under discussion was sequenced for a study of T cells in Graves' hyperthyroidism and ophthalmopathy. The CDR3 is 14 amino acids. V gave up 3 bases and J gave up 3 bases; unmatched junction bases: 5. Germline V lookup: CDR1 MNHGY, CDR2 SVAAGI. Researchers defined stable Graves' hyperthyroidism as no ophthalmopathy progression within 18 months. Aged 18 to 65, the patients had hyperthyroidism that was newly diagnosed and had lasted under 2 months. RNA transcripts provided the source from which TCR beta CDR3 regions were amplified. With the HTBI primer set, the TCR CDR3 went through a first round of RT-PCR. TCRdb redid the calling of the multiplex PCR reads with MiXCR, one entry per CDR3 protein. The sample shows more than 500,000 distinct CDR3 sequences, 12% to 15% of them seen only once.

This sequence originates from a woman aged 40 to 50 with Graves' hyperthyroidism. V usage is TRBV6-9 and J usage is TRBJ2-7; 7 positions agree with TRBD2. What was sequenced was blood. This chain's CDR3 is CASSYHGTNYEQYF. The CDR3 bases are TGTGCCAGCAGTTACCACGGGACTAACTACGAGCAGTACTTC.